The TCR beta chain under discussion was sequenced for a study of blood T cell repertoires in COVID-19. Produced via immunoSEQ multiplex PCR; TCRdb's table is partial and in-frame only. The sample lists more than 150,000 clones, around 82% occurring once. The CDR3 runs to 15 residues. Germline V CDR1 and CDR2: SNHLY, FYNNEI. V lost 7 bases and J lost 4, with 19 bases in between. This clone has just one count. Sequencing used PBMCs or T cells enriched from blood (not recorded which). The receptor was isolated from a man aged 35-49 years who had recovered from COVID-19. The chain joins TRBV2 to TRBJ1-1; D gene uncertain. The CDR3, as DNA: TGTGCCAGCAAGCTGTCTGTCGCGATTGGCACTGAAGCTTTCTTT. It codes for CASKLSVAIGTEAFF.